The table lists the clone carrying this T cell receptor (beta chain) with a few counts. With 0 bases removed from V and 0 bases from J, the gap between germline ends came to 11 bases. Germline loops: CDR1 SGHRS, CDR2 YFSETQ. There are 16 residues in the CDR3. In alopecia areata patients, both lesional scalp punch biopsies and peripheral blood were collected. PBMCs served as the source from which CD4+ and CD8+ T cells were sorted. Extraction and reverse transcription of RNA yielded cDNA as the sequencing template. Here immunoSEQ multiplex PCR was the method, and the copy in TCRdb shows in-frame clones only, minus some. The sample contains 130,000 or so clones, around 49% of which appear only once. The sample originates from a study of CD8+ T cells in alopecia areata. Whole-study context: Treated patients were dosed with oral tofacitinib, taking 5 to 10 mg twice daily.

This TCR came from a human donor with alopecia areata. Sample: CD8+ T cells sorted from blood, taken at week 0. The J gene is TRBJ2-3, the V gene TRBV5-1, with D tentatively TRBD2 (6 bases). Here the CDR3 DNA reads TGCGCCAGCAGCTTGGCCGGGCGGGGTAGCACAGATACGCAGTATTTT. Amino acids: CASSLAGRGSTDTQYF.